The 27 T cell receptor beta chains reported below all come from one sample, sequenced in a study of blood T cell repertoires in COVID-19. Profiled with immunoSEQ multiplex PCR; TCRdb holds only in-frame clones, not every one. The table shows 35,000 to 50,000 clones, with roughly 89% occurring only once. The sample taken for sequencing was peripheral blood. The receptor source for this set is a man between 60 and 75 years old with active COVID-19.

CDR3 sequence: CASGPTSGPAYEQYF. In nucleotides, the CDR3 is TGCGCCAGCGGCCCGACTAGCGGGCCTGCCTACGAGCAGTACTTC. The chain is built from TRBV4-1 and TRBJ2-7; 10 nucleotides agree with TRBD2. V shed 8 bases, J shed 2 bases, and the junction held 9 bases outside the gene matches. From germline, CDR1 is MGHRA and CDR2 YSYEKL. The CDR3 covers 15 residues.

V is TRBV5-1 and J is TRBJ2-7; TRBD2 matches 14 bases. The CDR3 covers 14 residues. Germline lookup yields CDR1 SGHRS and CDR2 YFSETQ. The V and J ends lost 4 bases and 6 bases, in that order; junction bases with no gene match: 3. DNA of the CDR3: TGCGCCAGCAGCCCCGGGACTAGCGGGGGCGAGCAGTACTTC. Amino acids: CASSPGTSGGEQYF.

V usage is TRBV5-8 and J usage is TRBJ1-5; 9 bases agree with TRBD1. The trim removed 0 bases at V and 6 bases at J, leaving 7 bases unmatched. CDR3 length: 16 residues. CDR1 SGHTS and CDR2 YDEGEE come from the germline V gene. The CDR3: CASSLGPTGGRQPQHF. DNA for the CDR3: TGTGCCAGCAGCTTGGGGCCTACAGGGGGCCGTCAGCCCCAGCATTTT.

V and J are TRBV15 and TRBJ1-5; 9 nucleotides agree with TRBD1. The CDR3 length is 15 residues. V was clipped by 5 bases and J by 3 bases; unmatched bases: 5. Per germline, CDR1 LNHNV and CDR2 YYDKDF (reference sequence). The CDR3 region is CATSGRTGDNQPQHF. Written as DNA, the CDR3 is TGTGCCACCAGCGGCCGGACAGGGGACAATCAGCCCCAGCATTTT.

This clone was seen a handful of times. This chain uses TRBV21-1 with TRBJ2-7; TRBD2, the D gene given by the table, was not confirmed from the DNA. TRBV21-1 is a documented pseudogene. This CDR3 spans 14 amino acids. This CDR3 is CASSKGTSGIEQYF. In DNA form, the CDR3 reads TGTGCCAGCAGCAAAGGGACTAGCGGGATTGAGCAGTACTTC.

V usage is TRBV5-4 and J usage is TRBJ2-3; TRBD1 agrees at 7 bases. Losses at the gene ends were 4 bases for V and 6 bases for J; bases not matched to a gene: 11. Germline loops: CDR1 SGHNT, CDR2 YYREEE (reference sequence). The CDR3 contains 15 residues. CDR3 loop: CASSLPTGSGDTQYF. In DNA, the CDR3 is TGTGCCAGCAGCCTTCCGACAGGGAGTGGTGATACGCAGTATTTT.

The rearrangement links TRBV3-1 (or the pseudogene TRBV3-2) to TRBJ1-1, with D unclear. Trimming cost V 0 bases and J 5 bases, with 13 bases left between them. Germline V lookup: CDR1 LGHDT, CDR2 YNNKEL (reference sequence). The CDR3 spans 15 residues. The CDR3 nucleotides read TGTGCCAGCAGCCAAGATTCGGAGGGTCGGACTGAAGCTTTCTTT. Translated, it gives CASSQDSEGRTEAFF.

The chain is built from TRBV30 and TRBJ2-7; a weak D match, TRBD1 (6 bases). Germline V gene lookup returns CDR1 GTSNPN and CDR2 SVGIG (reference sequence). Trimming took off 5 bases at V and 2 bases at J, with 13 bases between the two ends. The CDR3 sequence is 13 residues long. The CDR3 protein is CAWVAQGTYEQYF. The CDR3 bases are TGTGCCTGGGTAGCACAGGGTACCTACGAGCAGTACTTC.

This clone has a single count. The rearrangement links TRBV5-1 to TRBJ2-7; 8 bases agree with TRBD2. V shed 0 bases and J 4 bases; nucleotides not matched to a gene: 3. The CDR3 totals 14 residues. Germline CDR1 and CDR2: SGHRS and YFSETQ. The CDR3 DNA follows: TGCGCCAGCAGCTTGGAGGCTAGCGGGTACGAGCAGTACTTC. Protein: CASSLEASGYEQYF.

J is TRBJ1-5 and V is TRBV2; D gene ambiguous. Germline loops: CDR1 SNHLY, CDR2 FYNNEI. Deletions cut 3 bases from V and 0 bases from J, with 6 bases between. The CDR3 covers 14 residues. CDR3 sequence: CASSEYFSNQPQHF. CDR3 coding DNA: TGTGCCAGCAGTGAGTACTTTAGCAATCAGCCCCAGCATTTT.

This clone was recorded a few times. V gene TRBV4-2 combines with J gene TRBJ1-5, with D possibly being TRBD1 (5 bases). CDR3 size: 16 residues. V dropped 3 bases and J dropped 10 bases, with 22 bases sitting between them. Germline V gives CDR1 LGHNA, CDR2 YNFKEQ. The DNA for the CDR3 is TGTGCCAGCAGCCACCTTGGGGAGGGCCAGGGACTACCCCAGCATTTT. It specifies CASSHLGEGQGLPQHF.

The chain has TRBV27 and TRBJ1-1; TRBD1 matches 11 bases. Germline-derived CDR1 and CDR2 are MNHEY and SMNVEV (reference sequence). The CDR3 is made up of 17 amino acids. J lost 3 bases, V lost 5 bases, and 11 bases had no gene match. Here the CDR3 DNA reads TGTGCCAGCAGTCCCCCCTCGGGACAGGGGGTCTACACTGAAGCTTTCTTT. It is translated as CASSPPSGQGVYTEAFF.

J is TRBJ2-1 and V is TRBV7-8, with D possibly matching TRBD1 (5 bases). V was shortened by 2 bases and J by 3 bases, with 11 bases between the two germline ends. The CDR3 sequence is 15 residues long. Germline assignment: CDR1 SGHVS and CDR2 FQNEAQ. The CDR3 sequence is CASSLSAGFYNEQFF. The CDR3 region has the DNA TGTGCCAGCAGCTTATCGGCAGGGTTCTACAATGAGCAGTTCTTC. Combining the CDR3 with reference TRBV7-8 and TRBJ2-1 gives the whole variable domain GAGVSQSPRYKVAKRGQDVALRCDPISGHVSLFWYQQALGQGPEFLTYFQNEAQLDKSGLPSDRFFAERPEGSVSTLKIQRTQQEDSAVYLCASSLSAGFYNEQFFGPGTRLTVL.

V gene TRBV5-1 combines with J gene TRBJ2-5; no clear D gene. The CDR3 runs to 13 residues. Trimming removed 1 base from V and 2 bases from J, with 6 bases in between. The germline CDR1 and CDR2 sequences are SGHRS and YFSETQ. The DNA of the CDR3 is TGCGCCAGCAGCTTGTGGCAGCAAGAGACCCAGTACTTC. This sequence encodes CASSLWQQETQYF.

The chain has TRBV27 and TRBJ2-1; 8 bases agree with TRBD2. This CDR3 region has 15 residues. The germline V gene encodes CDR1 MNHEY and CDR2 SMNVEV (reference sequence). V gave up 3 bases and J gave up 4 bases; unmatched junction bases: 5. This CDR3 reads CASSLVAGPYNEQFF. CDR3 in DNA: TGTGCCAGCAGTTTGGTAGCGGGGCCTTACAATGAGCAGTTCTTC.

The chain links TRBV7-2 to TRBJ2-4; TRBD1 matches at 10 bases. Germline trimming cut 5 bases from V and 1 base from J; bases unmatched to any gene: 8. Germline-derived CDR1 and CDR2 are SGHTA and FQGNSA. The CDR3 is 17 residues long. The CDR3 reads CASSAPGTGDAKNIQYF. In DNA, the CDR3 is TGTGCCAGCAGCGCCCCCGGGACAGGGGATGCCAAAAACATTCAGTACTTC.

The chain employs TRBV11-2 and TRBJ1-3; D not certain. The CDR3 runs 11 residues. V lost 5 bases to trimming and J lost 8 bases, with 7 bases between them. The germline V gene has CDR1 SGHAT and CDR2 FQNNGV. The CDR3 loop reads CASSARDTIYF. The CDR3 DNA reads TGTGCCAGCAGCGCCCGGGACACCATATATTTT.

This clone was recorded a few times. The chain employs TRBV28 and TRBJ2-2; 8 bases match TRBD1. CDR1 MDHEN and CDR2 SYDVKM come from the germline V gene. The CDR3 sequence is 16 residues long. Losses at the gene ends were 5 bases for V and 1 base for J; bases not matched to a gene: 6. CDR3 in DNA: TGTGCCAGCAGTCCGACCGGGACAGGGAACACCGGGGAGCTGTTTTTT. Translated, it gives CASSPTGTGNTGELFF.

This sequence joins TRBV11-3 and TRBJ2-1, with a possible D match to TRBD2 (6 bases). Trimming left V 5 bases short and J 0 bases short, with 8 bases between. Germline CDR1 is SGHNT and CDR2 is YENEEA. The CDR3 contains 14 residues. Here the CDR3 reads CASSTGGSYNEQFF. The DNA for the CDR3 is TGTGCCAGCAGCACCGGGGGCTCCTACAATGAGCAGTTCTTC. Full variable domain (remainder filled in from reference TRBV11-3 and TRBJ2-1): EAGVVQSPRYKIIEKKQPVAFWCNPISGHNTLYWYLQNLGQGPELLIRYENEEAVDDSQLPKDRFSAERLKGVDSTLKIQPAELGDSAVYLCASSTGGSYNEQFFGPGTRLTVL.

The chain has TRBV6-1 and TRBJ1-3, with 8 positions matching TRBD1. The CDR3 spans 15 residues. In germline, CDR1 is MNHNS, CDR2 SASEGT. V lost 3 bases, J lost 2 bases, and 3 bases stayed unmatched. The CDR3 region is CASSDRQGTGNTIYF. CDR3 in DNA: TGTGCCAGCAGTGACCGACAGGGGACTGGAAACACCATATATTTT.

This chain joins TRBV5-4 and TRBJ1-5; the D is unclear. This CDR3 is 13 amino acids long. Germline CDR1 reads SGHNT; CDR2 reads YYREEE (reference sequence). Trimming left V 2 bases short and J 6 bases short, with 9 bases between. The CDR3 bases are TGTGCCAGCAGCTTAGTCCCGGGTCAGCCCCAGCATTTT. This gives the protein CASSLVPGQPQHF.

The V and J genes are TRBV7-3 and TRBJ2-5; TRBD1 agrees at 8 bases. After removal of 5 bases from V and 5 bases from J, the junction contained 4 bases not matched to a gene. This CDR3 is 13 amino acids long. Germline V gives CDR1 SGHTA, CDR2 FQGTGA. The CDR3: CASSDRGWETQYF. CDR3 DNA: TGTGCCAGCAGCGACAGGGGTTGGGAGACCCAGTACTTC. The variable domain in full, with the rest retrieved from reference TRBV7-3 and TRBJ2-5, is GAGVSQTPSNKVTEKGKYVELRCDPISGHTALYWYRQSLGQGPEFLIYFQGTGAADDSGLPNDRFFAVRPEGSVSTLKIQRTERGDSAVYLCASSDRGWETQYFGPGTRLLVL.

The chain carries TRBV28 and TRBJ2-7; TRBD1 agrees at 9 bases. Germline CDR1 MDHEN, CDR2 SYDVKM. This CDR3 is built from 12 residues. Trimming removed 11 bases from V and 2 bases from J; junction bases left unmatched: 4. Here the CDR3 reads CAAQGATYEQYF. The CDR3 DNA reads as TGTGCCGCACAGGGGGCAACCTACGAGCAGTACTTC.

The chain is built from TRBV27 and TRBJ2-7; D might be TRBD2 (6 bases). Per the germline V gene, CDR1 is MNHEY and CDR2 is SMNVEV (reference sequence). V lost 9 bases and J lost 3, with 18 bases in between. The CDR3 runs to 14 residues. The CDR3 DNA reads TGTGCCAGTGGCCTGGGGGACTCAAACTACGAGCAGTACTTC. It codes for CASGLGDSNYEQYF.

The V and J genes are TRBV6-5 and TRBJ1-2; 7 positions agree with TRBD1. CDR1 is MNHEY, CDR2 SVGAGI, per germline. The junction had 2 bases not matched to a gene; V was cut back by 0 bases and J by 1 base. The CDR3 totals 15 residues. CDR3 DNA: TGTGCCAGCAGTTACTCGACAGGGCTTAACTATGGCTACACCTTC. Translated: CASSYSTGLNYGYTF.

The chain combines TRBV19 with TRBJ2-2; D gene uncertain. V lost 4 bases to trimming and J lost 5 bases, with 14 bases between them. The length of the CDR3 is 15 residues. Looked up from germline, CDR1 is LNHDA and CDR2 is SQIVND (reference sequence). CDR3 in amino acids: CASSTNMLETGELFF. The DNA of the CDR3 is TGTGCCAGTAGTACGAATATGTTAGAGACCGGGGAGCTGTTTTTT.

This rearrangement joins TRBV5-1 to TRBJ2-7, with a possible D match to TRBD2 (5 bases). Germline CDR1 SGHRS, CDR2 YFSETQ. V dropped 2 bases and J dropped 2 bases, with 8 bases sitting between them. This CDR3 has 13 residues. CDR3 coding DNA: TGCGCCAGCAGCTTTGGGGAGCCCTACGAGCAGTACTTC. It is translated as CASSFGEPYEQYF.